These T cell receptor beta chains were read from a single sample in a study of Graves' ophthalmopathy and Graves' hyperthyroidism. TCRdb reprocessed the multiplex PCR reads with MiXCR, giving one entry per CDR3 protein. The data hold about 1.2 million distinct CDR3 sequences, with about 38% observed a single time. Source material: peripheral blood or thyroid tissue (not recorded which). The receptors stem from an adult man with Graves' hyperthyroidism. Each CDR3 is given with its conserved first and last residue. D genes are given only for firm matches. A row's size may be missing; if present it is once, few, many or a size class.

V: TRBV12-3/TRBV12-4; size: -; J: TRBJ2-7; D: TRBD2; DNA: TGTGCCAGCAGCCTGGCTAGCGGGAAGGCCCCCTACGAGCAGTACTTC; CDR3: CASSLASGKAPYEQYF
V: TRBV5-1; size: many; J: TRBJ2-5; D: -; DNA: TGCGCCAGCAGCTTGCAGACCCAAGAGACCCAGTACTTC; CDR3: CASSLQTQETQYF
V: TRBV5-8; size: -; J: TRBJ1-1; D: -; DNA: TGTGCCAGCGGGGCATCGGGGACACCGCGGGGAGCTTTCTTT; CDR3: CASGASGTPRGAFF
V: TRBV5-8; size: many; J: TRBJ1-1; D: -; DNA: TGTGCCAGCAGCTTGACAGACGGGATGAACACTGAAGCTTTCTTT; CDR3: CASSLTDGMNTEAFF
V: TRBV20-1; size: many; J: TRBJ2-5; D: -; DNA: TGCAGTGCTAAAAAAGGGGAGACCCAGTACTTC; CDR3: CSAKKGETQYF
V: TRBV7-9; size: many; J: TRBJ1-2; D: -; DNA: TGTGCCAGCAGCACCCGGACTGATCCCTATGGCTACACCTTC; CDR3: CASSTRTDPYGYTF
V: TRBV19; size: many; J: TRBJ1-2; D: TRBD1; DNA: TGTGCCACACAGGGGTCCAACTATGGCTACACCTTC; CDR3: CATQGSNYGYTF
V: TRBV19; size: many; J: TRBJ1-5; D: -; DNA: TGTGCCAGTAGTCCACAGGTGAATCAGCCCCAGCATTTT; CDR3: CASSPQVNQPQHF
V: TRBV2; size: few; J: TRBJ1-5; D: -; DNA: TGTGCCCCGGCCTGGTGGGGTCAGCCCCAGCATTTT; CDR3: CAPAWWGQPQHF
V: TRBV5-4; size: few; J: TRBJ1-2; D: -; DNA: TGTGCCAGCAGCTCCGCGACAGCGCGGAGCTATGGCTACACCTTC; CDR3: CASSSATARSYGYTF
V: TRBV19; size: many; J: TRBJ2-7; D: TRBD1; DNA: TGTGCCAGTAGCAACAGGGGTGCAATCTACGAGCAGTACTTC; CDR3: CASSNRGAIYEQYF
V: TRBV7-6; size: -; J: TRBJ2-5; D: -; DNA: TGTGCCAGCAGACGGGGCGCGGAAGAGACCCAGTACTTC; CDR3: CASRRGAEETQYF
V: TRBV29-1; size: many; J: TRBJ2-7; D: -; DNA: TGCAGCGTTGTAGGGGTCCACGAGCAGTACTTC; CDR3: CSVVGVHEQYF
V: TRBV19; size: -; J: TRBJ1-5; D: TRBD1; DNA: TGTGCCAGTAGAGGCCAGGGGGGGACAGGGATTCAGCCCCAGCATTTT; CDR3: CASRGQGGTGIQPQHF
V: TRBV6-5; size: few; J: TRBJ2-7; D: TRBD2; DNA: TGTGCCAGCAGTCGGCCCTCCCGCCGCGGGCTAGCGGGACCATCGGTCGAGCAGTACTTC; CDR3: CASSRPSRRGLAGPSVEQYF
V: TRBV6-6; size: -; J: TRBJ2-7; D: TRBD2; DNA: TGTGCCAGCAGCCGACTAGCGTTAGACTCCTACGAGCAGTACTTC; CDR3: CASSRLALDSYEQYF
V: TRBV5-1; size: many; J: TRBJ2-7; D: TRBD1; DNA: TGTGCCAGCAGTTACAGGGGGCTAGGCGAGCAGTACTTC; CDR3: CASSYRGLGEQYF
V: TRBV12-3/TRBV12-4; size: few; J: TRBJ2-7; D: TRBD2; DNA: TGTGCCAGCAGTTTCCTTGAAGCGGGGCCCTTCTACGAGCAGTACTTC; CDR3: CASSFLEAGPFYEQYF